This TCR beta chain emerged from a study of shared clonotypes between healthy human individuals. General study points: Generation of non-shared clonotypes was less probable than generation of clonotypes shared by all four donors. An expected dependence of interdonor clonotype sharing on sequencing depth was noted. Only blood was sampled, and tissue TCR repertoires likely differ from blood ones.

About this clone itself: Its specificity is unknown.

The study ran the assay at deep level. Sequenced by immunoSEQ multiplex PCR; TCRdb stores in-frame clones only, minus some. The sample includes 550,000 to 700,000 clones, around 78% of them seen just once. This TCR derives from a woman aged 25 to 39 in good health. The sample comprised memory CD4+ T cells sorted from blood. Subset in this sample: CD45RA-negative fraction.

CDR3 nucleotide sequence: TGTGCCAGCAGCTGGACAGGGACAAAAGAGACCCAGTACTTC. This sequence encodes CASSWTGTKETQYF. This chain links TRBV5-6 with TRBJ2-5; 8 bases fit TRBD1. Germline assignment: CDR1 SGHDT and CDR2 YYEEEE. The CDR3 runs to 14 residues. V shed 3 bases, J shed 3 bases, and the junction held 4 bases outside the gene matches.